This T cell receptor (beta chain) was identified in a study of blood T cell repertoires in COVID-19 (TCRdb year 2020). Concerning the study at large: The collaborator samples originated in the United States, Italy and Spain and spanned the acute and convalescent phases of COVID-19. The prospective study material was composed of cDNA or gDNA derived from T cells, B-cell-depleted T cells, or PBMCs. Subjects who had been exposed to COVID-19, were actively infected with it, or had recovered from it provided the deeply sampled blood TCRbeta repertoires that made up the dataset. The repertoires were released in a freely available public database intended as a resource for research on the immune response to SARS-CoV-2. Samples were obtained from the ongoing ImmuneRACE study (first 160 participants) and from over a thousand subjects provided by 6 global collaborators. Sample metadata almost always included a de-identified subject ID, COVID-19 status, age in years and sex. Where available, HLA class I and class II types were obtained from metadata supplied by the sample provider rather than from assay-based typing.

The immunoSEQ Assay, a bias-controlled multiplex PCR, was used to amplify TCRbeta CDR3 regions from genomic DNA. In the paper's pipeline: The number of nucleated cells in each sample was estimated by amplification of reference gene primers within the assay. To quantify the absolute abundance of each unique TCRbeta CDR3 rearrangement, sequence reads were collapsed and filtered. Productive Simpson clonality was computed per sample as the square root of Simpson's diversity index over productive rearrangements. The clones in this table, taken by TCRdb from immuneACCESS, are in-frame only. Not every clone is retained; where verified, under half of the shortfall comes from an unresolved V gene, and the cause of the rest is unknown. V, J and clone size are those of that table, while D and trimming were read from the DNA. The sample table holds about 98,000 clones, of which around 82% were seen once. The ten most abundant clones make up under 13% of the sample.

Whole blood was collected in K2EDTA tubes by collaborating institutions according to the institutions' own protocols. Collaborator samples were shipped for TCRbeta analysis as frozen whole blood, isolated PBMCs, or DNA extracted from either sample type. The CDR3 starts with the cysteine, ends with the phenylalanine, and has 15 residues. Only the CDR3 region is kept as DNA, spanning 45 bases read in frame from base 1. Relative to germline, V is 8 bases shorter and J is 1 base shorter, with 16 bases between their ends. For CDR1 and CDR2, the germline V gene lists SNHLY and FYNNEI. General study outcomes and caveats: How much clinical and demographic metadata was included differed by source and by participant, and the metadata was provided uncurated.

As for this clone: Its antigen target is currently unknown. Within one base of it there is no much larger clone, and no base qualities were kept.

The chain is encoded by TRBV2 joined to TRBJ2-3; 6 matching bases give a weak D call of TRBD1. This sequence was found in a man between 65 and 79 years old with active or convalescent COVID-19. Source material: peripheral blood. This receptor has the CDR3 CASHNPGAGTDTQYF. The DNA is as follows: TGTGCCAGCCACAATCCAGGGGCGGGCACAGATACGCAGTATTTT.